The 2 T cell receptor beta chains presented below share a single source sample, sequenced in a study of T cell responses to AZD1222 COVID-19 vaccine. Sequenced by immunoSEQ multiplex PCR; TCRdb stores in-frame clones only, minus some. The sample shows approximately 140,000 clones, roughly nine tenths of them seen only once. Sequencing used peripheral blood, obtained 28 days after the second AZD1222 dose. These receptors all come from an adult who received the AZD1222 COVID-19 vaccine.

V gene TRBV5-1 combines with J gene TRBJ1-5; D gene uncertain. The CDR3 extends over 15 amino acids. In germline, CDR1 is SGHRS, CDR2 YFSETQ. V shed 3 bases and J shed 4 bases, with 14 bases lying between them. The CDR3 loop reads CASSWAGSPNQPQHF. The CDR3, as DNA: TGCGCCAGCAGCTGGGCGGGCAGCCCAAATCAGCCCCAGCATTTT.

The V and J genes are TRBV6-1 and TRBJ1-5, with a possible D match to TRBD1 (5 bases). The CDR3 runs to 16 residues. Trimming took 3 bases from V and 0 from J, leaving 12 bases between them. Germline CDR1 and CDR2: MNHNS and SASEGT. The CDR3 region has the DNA TGTGCCAGCAGTGACCGGACACCCAATAGCAATCAGCCCCAGCATTTT. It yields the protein CASSDRTPNSNQPQHF.